Below are 32 T cell receptor beta chains sequenced from a single sample in a study of cytomegalovirus exposure and HLA in healthy donors. Method: immunoSEQ multiplex PCR; TCRdb's copy keeps in-frame clones and lacks some. The repertoire has roughly 67,000 clones, approximately 90% of them found once; the top ten carry 3.1%. Sequencing was performed on PBMCs. All receptors derive from a man younger than 35 in good health and CMV-seronegative.

The chain uses TRBV27 and TRBJ2-7; D gene unclear. The V gene's germline CDR1 is MNHEY and CDR2 SMNVEV (reference sequence). V was pared by 4 bases and J by 0 bases, with 10 bases between. CDR3 length: 14 amino acids. CDR3 sequence (DNA): TGTGCCAGCAGTTGGTTTTCGAGCTCCTACGAGCAGTACTTC. Translation: CASSWFSSSYEQYF.

This rearrangement joins TRBV30 to TRBJ2-7, with 10 bases lining up with TRBD1. CDR1 GTSNPN and CDR2 SVGIG come from the germline V gene (reference sequence). V was clipped by 2 bases and J by 10 bases; unmatched bases: 8. This CDR3 has 13 residues. The CDR3 coding sequence is TGTGCCTGGAGTCAGACAGGGGGCGCGGCTCAGTACTTC. This translates into CAWSQTGGAAQYF.

The chain combines TRBV5-1 with TRBJ2-7; 8 bases map to TRBD1. After removal of 2 bases from V and 6 bases from J, the junction contained 10 bases not matched to a gene. Looked up from germline, CDR1 is SGHRS and CDR2 is YFSETQ. The CDR3 covers 15 residues. The CDR3 loop is CASSLPDRGAGEQYF. In DNA form, the CDR3 reads TGCGCCAGCAGCTTACCCGACAGGGGCGCGGGCGAGCAGTACTTC.

This clone was recorded only once. The rearrangement links TRBV5-4 to TRBJ2-1, with TRBD2 matching over 14 bases. V lost 4 bases and J lost 10; bases outside the gene matches: 7. This CDR3 has 15 amino acids. Looked up from germline, CDR1 is SGHNT and CDR2 is YYREEE (reference sequence). The CDR3 DNA is TGTGCCAGCAGCCCAGGGACTAGCGGGAGTCTGGAGCAGTTCTTC. Translating gives CASSPGTSGSLEQFF.

The chain is built from TRBV9 and TRBJ1-2; perhaps TRBD1 as D (6 bases). Trimming left V 3 bases short and J 6 bases short, with 18 bases between. Germline V gene sequence: CDR1 SGDLS, CDR2 YYNGEE. The CDR3 length is 15 residues. This CDR3 reads CASSGQGGGLDGYTF. The CDR3 DNA reads TGTGCCAGCAGCGGCCAAGGGGGGGGGCTTGATGGCTACACCTTC.

This rearrangement joins TRBV7-9 to TRBJ2-5; 7 bases align to TRBD2. The trim removed 6 bases at V and 4 bases at J, leaving 8 bases unmatched. Germline-derived CDR1 and CDR2 are SEHNR and FQNEAQ (reference sequence). This CDR3 is 14 amino acids long. The CDR3 nucleotides read TGTGCCAGCAGAGGTGGGAGGGCCCGAGAGACCCAGTACTTC. Translating it yields CASRGGRARETQYF.

The CDR3 sequence: CASSIDITQPQHF. The CDR3 DNA reads as TGTGCCAGTAGTATCGACATAACTCAGCCCCAGCATTTT. The chain joins TRBV19 to TRBJ1-5, with unresolved D. The CDR3 spans 13 residues. V gave up 3 bases and J gave up 6 bases, with 9 bases separating them. Germline V gives CDR1 LNHDA, CDR2 SQIVND (reference sequence).

The rearrangement joins TRBV5-5 to TRBJ1-2; no firm D call. The CDR3 is 15 amino acids. Looked up from germline, CDR1 is SGHKS and CDR2 is YYEKEE (reference sequence). With 4 bases removed from V and 7 bases from J, the gap between germline ends came to 20 bases. In DNA form, the CDR3 reads TGTGCCAGCAGCCCCCCCGCCGGGAGTGGCGGTGGCTACACCTTC. Its translation is CASSPPAGSGGGYTF.

This chain links TRBV7-2 with TRBJ2-7, with 12 nucleotides matching TRBD2. The CDR3 has 13 amino acids. Looked up from germline, CDR1 is SGHTA and CDR2 is FQGNSA. The trim removed 5 bases at V and 12 bases at J, leaving 8 bases unmatched. This CDR3 is CASSARLAGELYF. CDR3 DNA sequence: TGTGCCAGCAGCGCCCGACTAGCGGGAGAATTGTACTTC.

The rearrangement links TRBV28 to TRBJ1-5; tentatively, D is TRBD1 (6 bases). CDR3 size: 14 residues. CDR1 is MDHEN, CDR2 SYDVKM, per germline. The V gene lost 1 base and the J gene lost 7 bases, with 11 bases spanning the gap. CDR3 loop: CASSLSYRDQPQHF. The CDR3 coding sequence is TGTGCCAGCAGTTTATCCTACAGGGACCAGCCCCAGCATTTT.

The chain joins TRBV27 to TRBJ1-1, with 7 bases that match TRBD1. Germline lookup yields CDR1 MNHEY and CDR2 SMNVEV (reference sequence). The CDR3 is 18 amino acids. V was pared by 2 bases and J by 3 bases, with 15 bases of the junction left unmatched. CDR3 DNA: TGTGCCAGCAGTTTAGTCTCCGGGGACAGAGGGTGGGACACTGAAGCTTTCTTT. Protein sequence: CASSLVSGDRGWDTEAFF.

This chain links TRBV2 with TRBJ1-2, with 7 positions matching TRBD1. Trimming took 6 bases from V and 5 from J; bases not matched to a gene: 6. Germline CDR1 reads SNHLY; CDR2 reads FYNNEI. The CDR3 spans 13 residues. The CDR3 reads CASRDRPLYGYTF. CDR3 coding DNA: TGTGCCAGCAGGGACAGGCCCCTGTATGGCTACACCTTC.

This clone was seen only once. This chain connects TRBV9 to TRBJ2-5; D is possibly TRBD2 (5 bases). Per the germline V gene, CDR1 is SGDLS and CDR2 is YYNGEE. Trimming took off 2 bases at V and 5 bases at J, with 13 bases between the two ends. The CDR3 runs to 14 residues. The CDR3 nucleotides read TGTGCCAGCAGCGTTGGTTACGGGGAGGAGACCCAGTACTTC. Protein: CASSVGYGEETQYF.

The chain combines TRBV7-3 with TRBJ2-1; D unresolved. There are 14 residues in the CDR3. V was pared by 2 bases and J by 5 bases, with 10 bases between. In germline, CDR1 is SGHTA, CDR2 FQGTGA. CDR3 sequence reads: CASSLGSSHNEQFF. Here the CDR3 DNA reads TGTGCCAGCAGCTTAGGGTCTAGTCACAATGAGCAGTTCTTC.

This chain links TRBV28 with TRBJ2-2; 11 bases line up with TRBD2. The CDR3 is 16 amino acids. The trim removed 6 bases at V and 1 base at J, leaving 4 bases unmatched. CDR1 is MDHEN, CDR2 SYDVKM, per germline. CDR3 coding DNA: TGTGCCAGCAGAACAGGACTAGCGGGGAACACCGGGGAGCTGTTTTTT. Protein product: CASRTGLAGNTGELFF.

This chain links TRBV28 with TRBJ1-5, with D uncertain. Between the trimmed V and J ends, which lost 8 bases and 1 base, there was a span of 6 bases. This CDR3 has 12 residues. Germline values: CDR1 MDHEN, CDR2 SYDVKM. CDR3 protein: CASGESNQPQHF. CDR3 coding DNA: TGTGCCAGCGGGGAGAGCAATCAGCCCCAGCATTTT.

This clone was observed once. The gene calls are TRBV28 and TRBJ2-1; D not resolved. CDR1 and CDR2 from the germline V gene are MDHEN and SYDVKM. The CDR3 has 14 residues. Trimming left V 4 bases short and J 2 bases short, with 9 bases between. The CDR3 region is CASSSPRAYNEQFF. The CDR3 DNA sequence: TGTGCCAGCAGTTCCCCCCGGGCCTACAATGAGCAGTTCTTC.

V gene TRBV30 combines with J gene TRBJ1-2; 7 bases fit TRBD1. From germline, CDR1 is GTSNPN and CDR2 SVGIG (reference sequence). The V and J ends lost 3 bases and 3 bases, in that order; junction bases with no gene match: 1. The CDR3 totals 12 residues. This CDR3 is CAWRTGYYGYTF. For the CDR3, the DNA is TGTGCCTGGAGGACAGGGTACTATGGCTACACCTTC.

The genes are TRBV7-9 and TRBJ2-1, with D possibly TRBD1 on 6 matching bases. The germline V gene has CDR1 SEHNR and CDR2 FQNEAQ (reference sequence). V was pared by 1 base and J by 7 bases, with 8 bases between. The CDR3 covers 13 residues. The CDR3, as DNA: TGTGCCAGCAGCTTAGGACAGGTAAATGAGCAGTTCTTC. This sequence encodes CASSLGQVNEQFF. The full variable domain, its missing parts supplied by reference TRBV7-9 and TRBJ2-1, is DTGVSQNPRHKITKRGQNVTFRCDPISEHNRLYWYRQTLGQGPEFLTYFQNEAQLEKSRLLSDRFSAERPKGSFSTLEIQRTEQGDSAMYLCASSLGQVNEQFFGPGTRLTVL.

This clone was recorded a few times. The chain carries TRBV7-9 and TRBJ1-2; 7 bases line up with TRBD1. The CDR3 length is 14 residues. The ends lost 6 bases at V and 3 bases at J; junction bases unmatched: 7. Germline CDR1 reads SEHNR; CDR2 reads FQNEAQ (reference sequence). The CDR3 protein is CASRRQGLHYGYTF. The CDR3 DNA follows: TGTGCCAGCAGAAGACAGGGCCTACACTATGGCTACACCTTC.

The gene calls are TRBV7-9 and TRBJ2-7, with a possible D match to TRBD2 (5 bases). CDR1 SEHNR and CDR2 FQNEAQ come from the germline V gene (reference sequence). This CDR3 is 15 amino acids long. V dropped 5 bases and J dropped 4 bases, with 18 bases sitting between them. The CDR3 DNA reads TGTGCCAGCAGCAATCCCGGGGAGTACGGGTACGAGCAGTACTTC. Its translation is CASSNPGEYGYEQYF.

This clone was seen only once. The CDR3 reads CASKNRGGGETQYF. CDR3 in DNA: TGTGCCAGCAAGAATCGGGGGGGTGGGGAGACCCAGTACTTC. The V call is TRBV28, the J call TRBJ2-5, with 8 bases that match TRBD2. CDR1 is MDHEN and CDR2 is SYDVKM in the germline V gene. The CDR3 sequence is 14 residues long. V lost 7 bases, J lost 5 bases, and 9 bases stayed unmatched. The whole variable domain, filled in from reference TRBV28 and TRBJ2-5, reads DVKVTQSSRYLVKRTGEKVFLECVQDMDHENMFWYRQDPGLGLRLIYFSYDVKMKEKGDIPEGYSVSREKKERFSLILESASTNQTSMYLCASKNRGGGETQYFGPGTRLLVL.

The chain recombines TRBV10-3 with TRBJ1-2, with D hard to call. Germline loops: CDR1 ENHRY, CDR2 SYGVKD. There are 14 residues in the CDR3. Trimming took off 3 bases at V and 2 bases at J, with 10 bases between the two ends. The CDR3 DNA follows: TGTGCCATCAGTGACACGACAAGGAACTATGGCTACACCTTC. It specifies CAISDTTRNYGYTF.

The chain recombines TRBV28 with TRBJ2-6, with TRBD1 matching over 8 bases. There are 16 residues in the CDR3. Trimming at V came to 5 bases and at J to 0 bases, leaving 3 bases not matched to a gene. Looked up from germline, CDR1 is MDHEN and CDR2 is SYDVKM. As DNA, the CDR3 is TGTGCCAGCAGTCAGGGGGCGGCCTCTGGGGCCAACGTCCTGACTTTC. Residues: CASSQGAASGANVLTF.

This clone was detected only once. This rearrangement joins TRBV7-9 to TRBJ2-7, with TRBD1 matching over 8 bases. Germline loops: CDR1 SEHNR, CDR2 FQNEAQ (reference sequence). With 11 bases clipped from V and 0 bases from J, the junction kept 6 bases outside the gene matches. CDR3 length equals 13 residues. The CDR3 DNA reads as TGTGCCGTCTTGGACAGGGCCTCCTACGAGCAGTACTTC. Protein: CAVLDRASYEQYF.

The rearrangement uses TRBV6-5 and TRBJ2-7; 10 bases map to TRBD2. CDR1 and CDR2 from the germline V gene are MNHEY and SVGAGI. The CDR3 has 15 residues. Losses at the gene ends were 2 bases for V and 5 bases for J; bases not matched to a gene: 6. The CDR3 is CASSYPGTSVDEQYF. As DNA, the CDR3 is TGTGCCAGCAGTTACCCCGGGACTAGCGTCGACGAGCAGTACTTC.

This chain links TRBV7-2 with TRBJ1-1, with D maybe TRBD1 (6 bases). Trimming left V 3 bases short and J 3 bases short, with 8 bases between. Germline V gene lookup returns CDR1 SGHTA and CDR2 FQGNSA. There are 13 residues in the CDR3. The CDR3 reads CASSFSGDTEAFF. The CDR3 region has the DNA TGTGCCAGCAGCTTTTCAGGGGACACTGAAGCTTTCTTT.

This chain uses TRBV7-2 with TRBJ1-2, with TRBD1 matching 9 bases. This CDR3 is built from 17 residues. The trim removed 5 bases at V and 7 bases at J, leaving 17 bases unmatched. Germline values: CDR1 SGHTA, CDR2 FQGNSA. CDR3 coding DNA: TGTGCCAGCAGCCCCCCGGGACAGGGACCTTTAAGGGGTGGCTACACCTTC. It encodes CASSPPGQGPLRGGYTF.

This chain uses TRBV5-1 with TRBJ2-2; 10 bases map to TRBD2. This CDR3 is built from 16 residues. CDR1 and CDR2 from the germline V gene are SGHRS and YFSETQ. Trimming took 4 bases from V and 3 from J; bases not matched to a gene: 6. CDR3 amino acids: CASSIRTSGDTGELFF. CDR3 DNA: TGCGCCAGCAGCATCCGGACTAGCGGAGACACCGGGGAGCTGTTTTTT.

V and J are TRBV5-4 and TRBJ2-7; a weak D match, TRBD1 (6 bases). The CDR3 has 15 amino acids. Trimming pared 1 base from V and 4 bases from J, leaving 15 bases between. Per the germline V gene, CDR1 is SGHNT and CDR2 is YYREEE (reference sequence). CDR3 protein: CASSLTGQTSYEQYF. CDR3 sequence (DNA): TGTGCCAGCAGCTTGACGGGACAAACCTCTTACGAGCAGTACTTC.

The J gene is TRBJ2-2, the V gene TRBV30; 9 bases line up with TRBD2. The germline V gene encodes CDR1 GTSNPN and CDR2 SVGIG (reference sequence). J gave up 3 bases and V 4 bases, and 9 bases lay outside the gene matches. The CDR3 loop spans 16 amino acids. The CDR3 coding sequence is TGTGCCTGGATATTAGCGGGAGATTTTTACACCGGGGAGCTGTTTTTT. Encoded protein: CAWILAGDFYTGELFF.

The gene calls are TRBV13 and TRBJ2-7; no clear D gene. V was cut by 1 base and J by 1 base, with 8 bases left in between. The CDR3 contains 14 residues. CDR1 is PRHDT and CDR2 is FYEKMQ in the germline V gene (reference sequence). As DNA, the CDR3 is TGTGCCAGCAGCTTAGTCCTTTCTTCCTACGAGCAGTACTTC. This encodes CASSLVLSSYEQYF.